This entry concerns a single T cell receptor beta chain. Its antigen is currently unknown. Some clones are missing from TCRdb's copy, which holds only in-frame ones; the method was immunoSEQ multiplex PCR. The sample has 12,000 or so clones, 93% seen once. These data belong to a study of graft-versus-host responses after intestinal transplantation. Study-level points and caveats: In recipient marrow, GvH clones were found, and some appeared first in ileum or blood. The presence of high graft-versus-host to host-versus-graft clonal ratios in allografts characterized patients with graft-donor T cell macrochimerism.

Per the germline V gene, CDR1 is SGHRS and CDR2 is YFSETQ. CDR3 length equals 15 residues. Trimming took 0 bases from V and 0 from J, leaving 10 bases between them. The sequenced sample was PBMCs, obtained roughly 110 days after intestinal transplant. The sequence was collected from a human patient who received an intestinal transplant, so some T cells may come from the graft donor. This sequence joins TRBV5-1 and TRBJ2-7; D might be TRBD1 or TRBD2, each matching 5 bases. For the CDR3, the DNA is TGCGCCAGCAGCTTGGAGGGACCGATCTCCTACGAGCAGTACTTC. Translating gives CASSLEGPISYEQYF.